The 21 T cell receptor beta chains in this list originate from one sample, sequenced in a study of control samples from healthy donors and cancer patients. The protocol was immunoSEQ multiplex PCR, while the TCRdb copy is restricted to in-frame clones and leaves out a portion. The data hold 180,000 or so clones, with 91% observed a single time. The sequenced sample consisted of blood. All receptors derive from a woman between 25 and 40 years old in good health.

The gene calls are TRBV5-3 and TRBJ1-4; D is unresolved. TRBV5-3 counts as an open reading frame of uncertain function. This CDR3 is 17 amino acids long. Trimming cost V 2 bases and J 7 bases, with 21 bases left between them. The CDR3, as DNA: TGTGCCAGAAGCTTTAGTCCCCCGTATGGGAGGACTGAAAAACTGTTTTTT. It is translated as CARSFSPPYGRTEKLFF.

This clone is a singleton in its sample. The CDR3 sequence is CSVTGLGEKLFF. CDR3 DNA: TGCAGCGTGACAGGGTTGGGGGAAAAACTGTTTTTT. The V call is TRBV29-1, the J call TRBJ1-4; 7 bases map to TRBD1. Germline CDR1 SQVTM, CDR2 ANQGSEA. Trimming cost V 6 bases and J 8 bases; bases outside gene matches: 6. This CDR3 has 12 amino acids.

The chain recombines TRBV6-1 with TRBJ2-3, with 8 nucleotides matching TRBD2. Germline assignment: CDR1 MNHNS and CDR2 SASEGT. The CDR3 runs to 13 residues. V gave up 2 bases and J gave up 9 bases; unmatched junction bases: 4. The CDR3: CASSESGGRTQYF. The DNA of the CDR3 is TGTGCCAGCAGTGAATCGGGGGGGCGCACGCAGTATTTT.

The V call is TRBV6-1, the J call TRBJ2-7; no clear D. CDR1 and CDR2 from the germline V gene are MNHNS and SASEGT. The CDR3 runs to 15 residues. Trimming left V 1 base short and J 0 bases short, with 10 bases between. CDR3 bases: TGTGCCAGCAGTGAAGTTATTAACACCTCCTACGAGCAGTACTTC. This translates into CASSEVINTSYEQYF.

V usage is TRBV10-3 and J usage is TRBJ1-1; TRBD1 is a possible D gene (6 bases). Germline CDR1 and CDR2: ENHRY and SYGVKD. CDR3 length: 13 amino acids. The V end lost 10 bases, the J end lost 0 bases, and 12 bases lay between the germline ends. CDR3: CATQGTMNTEAFF. CDR3 sequence (DNA): TGTGCCACACAGGGTACCATGAACACTGAAGCTTTCTTT.

This chain joins TRBV9 and TRBJ2-1, with 12 bases that match TRBD2. J lost 1 base, V lost 3 bases, and 2 bases had no gene match. There are 16 residues in the CDR3. CDR1 is SGDLS, CDR2 YYNGEE, per germline. The DNA for the CDR3 is TGTGCCAGCAGCGGACTAGCGGGAGTTTCCTACAATGAGCAGTTCTTC. Amino acid sequence: CASSGLAGVSYNEQFF.

V and J are TRBV12-3 or TRBV12-4 and TRBJ1-5; D is uncertain. The CDR3 covers 12 residues. Trimming took 2 bases from V and 5 from J, leaving 4 bases between them. This CDR3 reads CASSLSDQPQHF. CDR3 coding DNA: TGTGCCAGCAGTTTAAGTGATCAGCCCCAGCATTTT.

V gene TRBV19 combines with J gene TRBJ1-1, with D unclear. Germline-derived CDR1 and CDR2 are LNHDA and SQIVND (reference sequence). The CDR3 contains 13 residues. The V end was cut by 1 base, the J end by 10 bases, with 13 bases between. The CDR3 loop reads CASSIGPAIPAFF. In nucleotides, the CDR3 is TGTGCCAGTAGTATAGGGCCCGCCATACCAGCTTTCTTT.

The CDR3 sequence is CAWSVRLGLGYGYTF. Written as DNA, the CDR3 is TGTGCCTGGAGTGTCCGACTCGGCTTAGGGTATGGCTACACCTTC. V gene TRBV30 combines with J gene TRBJ1-2; D call uncertain. This CDR3 has 15 residues. Germline loops: CDR1 GTSNPN, CDR2 SVGIG (reference sequence). V lost 0 bases and J lost 5, with 16 bases in between.

The chain has TRBV5-1 and TRBJ2-2, with 9 bases fitting TRBD2. Unmatched junction bases numbered 10, after V lost 6 bases and J lost 4 bases. The CDR3 is 16 amino acids. CDR1 SGHRS and CDR2 YFSETQ come from the germline V gene. CDR3 nucleotides: TGCGCCAGCAAACTTGAGAGCGGGGGGTCCACCGGGGAGCTGTTTTTT. It specifies CASKLESGGSTGELFF.

The chain has TRBV28 and TRBJ1-6; D remains ambiguous. The CDR3 sequence is 15 residues long. Germline CDR1 and CDR2: MDHEN and SYDVKM. V dropped 3 bases and J dropped 0 bases, with 6 bases sitting between them. CDR3 sequence reads: CASSFGSSYNSPLHF. CDR3 nucleotides: TGTGCCAGCAGTTTCGGGAGCTCCTATAATTCACCCCTCCACTTT.

This sequence joins TRBV25-1 and TRBJ1-3; maybe TRBD1 (6 bases). This CDR3 spans 13 amino acids. The V gene's germline CDR1 is MGHDK and CDR2 SYGVNS. The ends were cut back, 5 bases at V and 2 bases at J, with 7 bases in the middle. The CDR3 DNA is TGTGCCAGCAGTCCAGGGGCTGGAAACACCATATATTTT. This encodes CASSPGAGNTIYF.

The chain recombines TRBV11-2 with TRBJ1-1, with D perhaps TRBD1 (5 bases). Germline values: CDR1 SGHAT, CDR2 FQNNGV. V was cut by 1 base and J by 10 bases, with 10 bases left in between. The CDR3 is made up of 12 amino acids. CDR3: CASSLGVGGAFF. In DNA form, the CDR3 reads TGTGCCAGCAGCTTAGGGGTGGGGGGAGCTTTCTTT.

This sequence joins TRBV6-5 and TRBJ2-7; TRBD1 matches 8 bases. The CDR3 length is 13 residues. Trimming cost V 7 bases and J 0 bases; bases outside gene matches: 2. Germline V gives CDR1 MNHEY, CDR2 SVGAGI. The CDR3 bases are TGTGCCAGCAAGGACAGGGTCTCCTACGAGCAGTACTTC. This translates into CASKDRVSYEQYF.

V and J are TRBV5-6 and TRBJ1-5, with 10 nucleotides matching TRBD1. Germline assignment: CDR1 SGHDT and CDR2 YYEEEE. The V and J ends lost 5 bases and 1 base, in that order; junction bases with no gene match: 3. The CDR3 is 15 amino acids. CDR3 bases: TGTGCCAGCAGACGACAGGGGGCAAGCAATCAGCCCCAGCATTTT. Translating gives CASRRQGASNQPQHF.

The chain has TRBV11-2 and TRBJ1-1, with 8 bases lining up with TRBD1. In germline, CDR1 is SGHAT, CDR2 FQNNGV. The CDR3 totals 13 residues. V trimming: 5 bases; J trimming: 6 bases; junction bases outside the gene matches: 5. The CDR3 DNA follows: TGTGCCAGCAGCCCCGGGACAGGCTCTGAAGCTTTCTTT. This encodes CASSPGTGSEAFF.

DNA of the CDR3: TGTGCCAGCAGCTTATTGACCAGTAGCGCAGATACGCAGTATTTT. This gives the protein CASSLLTSSADTQYF. The genes are TRBV7-3 and TRBJ2-3; tentatively, D is TRBD2 (5 bases). Trimming cost V 2 bases and J 4 bases, with 13 bases left between them. There are 15 residues in the CDR3. The germline V gene encodes CDR1 SGHTA and CDR2 FQGTGA. Combining the CDR3 with reference TRBV7-3 and TRBJ2-3 gives the whole variable domain GAGVSQTPSNKVTEKGKYVELRCDPISGHTALYWYRQSLGQGPEFLIYFQGTGAADDSGLPNDRFFAVRPEGSVSTLKIQRTERGDSAVYLCASSLLTSSADTQYFGPGTRLTVL.

This sequence joins TRBV2 and TRBJ1-6; D might be TRBD1 (6 bases). Germline V gene sequence: CDR1 SNHLY, CDR2 FYNNEI. The CDR3 sequence is 17 residues long. V lost 1 base and J lost 7, with 17 bases in between. The CDR3 region has the DNA TGTGCCAGCAGTGAAGGTCGAGGGGGGCTAAGGAATTCACCCCTCCACTTT. This sequence encodes CASSEGRGGLRNSPLHF.

J is TRBJ1-2 and V is TRBV6-5, with 10 bases aligning to TRBD1. This CDR3 is built from 16 residues. The J segment lost 6 bases and the V segment lost 2 bases, leaving 9 bases of the junction unmatched. Germline CDR1 and CDR2: MNHEY and SVGAGI. The CDR3 reads CASSYPPGQGMDGYTF. The CDR3 DNA sequence: TGTGCCAGCAGTTACCCTCCGGGACAGGGGATGGATGGCTACACCTTC.

This chain links TRBV5-1 with TRBJ1-2; 8 positions agree with TRBD1. CDR3 size: 13 residues. With V trimmed by 4 bases and J by 6 bases, 5 bases remained unmatched. Germline V CDR1 and CDR2: SGHRS, YFSETQ. The CDR3 reads CASSTGQGHGYTF. For the CDR3, the DNA is TGCGCCAGCAGCACCGGACAGGGACATGGCTACACCTTC.

The chain has TRBV4-3 and TRBJ1-2, with TRBD1 matching 9 bases. Trimming at V came to 0 bases and at J to 4 bases, leaving 6 bases not matched to a gene. The CDR3 totals 16 residues. The germline V gene encodes CDR1 LGHNA and CDR2 YSLEER. The CDR3: CASSQELSDRGYGYTF. For the CDR3, the DNA is TGCGCCAGCAGCCAAGAGTTGTCGGACAGGGGCTATGGCTACACCTTC.